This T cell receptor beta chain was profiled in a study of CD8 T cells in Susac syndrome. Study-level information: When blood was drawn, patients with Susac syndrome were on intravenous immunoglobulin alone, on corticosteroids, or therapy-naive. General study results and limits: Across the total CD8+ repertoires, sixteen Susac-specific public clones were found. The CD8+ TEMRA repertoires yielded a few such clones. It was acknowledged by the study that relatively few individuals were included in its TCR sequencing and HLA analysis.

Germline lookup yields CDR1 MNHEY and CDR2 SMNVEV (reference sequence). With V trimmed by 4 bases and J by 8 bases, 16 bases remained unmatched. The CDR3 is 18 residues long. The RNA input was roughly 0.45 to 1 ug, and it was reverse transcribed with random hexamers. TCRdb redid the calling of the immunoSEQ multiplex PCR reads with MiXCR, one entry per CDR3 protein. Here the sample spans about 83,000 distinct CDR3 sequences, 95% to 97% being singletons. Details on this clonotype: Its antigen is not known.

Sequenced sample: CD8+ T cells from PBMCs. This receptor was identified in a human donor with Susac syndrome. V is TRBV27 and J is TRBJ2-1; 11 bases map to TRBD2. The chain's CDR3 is CASSSQINSGRARDEQFF. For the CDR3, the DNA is TGTGCCAGCAGTTCTCAGATCAATAGCGGGAGGGCCAGGGATGAGCAGTTCTTC.